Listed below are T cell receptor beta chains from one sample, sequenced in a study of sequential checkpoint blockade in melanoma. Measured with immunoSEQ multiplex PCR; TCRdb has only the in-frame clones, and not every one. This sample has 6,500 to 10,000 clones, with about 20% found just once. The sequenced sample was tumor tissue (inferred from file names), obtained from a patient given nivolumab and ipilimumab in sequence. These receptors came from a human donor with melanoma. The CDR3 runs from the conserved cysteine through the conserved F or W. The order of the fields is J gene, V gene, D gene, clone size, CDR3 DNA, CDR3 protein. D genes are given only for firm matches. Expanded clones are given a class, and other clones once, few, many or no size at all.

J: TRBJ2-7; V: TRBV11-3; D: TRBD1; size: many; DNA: TGTGCCAGCAGCTTAGAGACAGGGGATACCTACGAGCAGTACTTC; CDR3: CASSLETGDTYEQYF
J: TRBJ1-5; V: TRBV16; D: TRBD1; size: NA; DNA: TGTGCCAGCAGCCAAGGGACAGGGGTGAGTGGCAATCAGCCCCAGCATTTT; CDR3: CASSQGTGVSGNQPQHF
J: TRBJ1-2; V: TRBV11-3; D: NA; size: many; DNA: TGTGCCAGCACCCGCTTTTCGAACCCTTGGTTCTATGGCTACACCTTC; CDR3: CASTRFSNPWFYGYTF
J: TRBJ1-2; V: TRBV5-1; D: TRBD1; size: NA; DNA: TGCGCCAGCAGCTTGTTTGGGGGACAGGACCGCTACACCTTC; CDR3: CASSLFGGQDRYTF
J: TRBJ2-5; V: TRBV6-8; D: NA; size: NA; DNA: TGTGCCAGCAGTTACTCGGATTTTACGACAGAGACCCAGTACTTC; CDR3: CASSYSDFTTETQYF
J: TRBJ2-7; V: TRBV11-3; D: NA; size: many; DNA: TGTGCCAGCAGCTTTGACACCTACTCCTACGAGCAGTACTTC; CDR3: CASSFDTYSYEQYF
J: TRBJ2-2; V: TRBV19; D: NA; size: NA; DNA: TGTGCCAGTAGTCCTCACATCACCGGGGAGCTGTTTTTT; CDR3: CASSPHITGELFF
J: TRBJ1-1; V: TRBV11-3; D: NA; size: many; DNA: TGTGCCAGCAGCGTGGACGCTATGAACACTGAAGCTTTCTTT; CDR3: CASSVDAMNTEAFF
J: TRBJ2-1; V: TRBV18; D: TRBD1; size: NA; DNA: TGTGCCAGCTCACCAGGATCCGGGACAGGGAATGAGCAGTTCTTC; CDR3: CASSPGSGTGNEQFF
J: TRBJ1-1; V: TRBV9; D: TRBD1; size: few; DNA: TGTGCCAGCAGCTTTGATGGACAGGGCGACACTGAAGCTTTCTTT; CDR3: CASSFDGQGDTEAFF
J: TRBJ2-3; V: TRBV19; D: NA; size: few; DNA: TGTGCCAGTAGTAAGCCTAGGGGGCGGGGGGAGAGAGATACGCAGTATTTT; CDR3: CASSKPRGRGERDTQYF
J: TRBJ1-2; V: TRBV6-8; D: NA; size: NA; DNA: TGTGCCAGCAGTGACCCGGGACGGAACCCTCAAAACTATGGCTACACCTTC; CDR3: CASSDPGRNPQNYGYTF
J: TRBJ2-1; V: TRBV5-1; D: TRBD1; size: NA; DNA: TGCGCCAGCAGCTATTGGACAGGGGCCTACAATGAGCAGTTCTTC; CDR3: CASSYWTGAYNEQFF
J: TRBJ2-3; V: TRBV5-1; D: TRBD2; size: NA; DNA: TGCGCCACCCGGGGACTAGCGGGGGCTAGCACAGATACGCAGTATTTT; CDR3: CATRGLAGASTDTQYF
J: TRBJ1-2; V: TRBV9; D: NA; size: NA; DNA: TGTGCCAGCAGCGTGGGGACAAAATGGGGGTATGGCTACACCTTC; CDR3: CASSVGTKWGYGYTF
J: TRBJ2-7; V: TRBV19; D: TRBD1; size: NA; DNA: TGTGCCAGTAGTGCCGGGACAGGGAACTACGAGCAGTACTTC; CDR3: CASSAGTGNYEQYF
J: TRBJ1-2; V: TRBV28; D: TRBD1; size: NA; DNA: TGTGCCAGCAGTTTATCGGTGACAGGGGGATTAAACGGCTACACCTTC; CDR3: CASSLSVTGGLNGYTF
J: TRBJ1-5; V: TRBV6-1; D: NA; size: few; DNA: TGTGCCAGCAGTGAAGACCCAGGGGATAGCAATCAGCCCCAGCATTTT; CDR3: CASSEDPGDSNQPQHF
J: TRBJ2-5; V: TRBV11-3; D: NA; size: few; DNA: TGTGCCAGCAGCATAAGGCGGGGAGAAGAGACCCAGTACTTC; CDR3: CASSIRRGEETQYF
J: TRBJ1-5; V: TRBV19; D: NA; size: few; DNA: TGTGCCAGTAGTATAATCAGGGGTGGCAATCAGCCCCAGCATTTT; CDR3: CASSIIRGGNQPQHF
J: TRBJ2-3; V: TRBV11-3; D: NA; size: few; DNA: TGTGCCAGCAGCCTCCAGGGGTTGGCAGATACGCAGTATTTT; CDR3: CASSLQGLADTQYF
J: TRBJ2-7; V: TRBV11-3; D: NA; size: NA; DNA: TGTGCCAGCAGCCCGGCGGTCGCACTGGGTCACTCCTACGAGCAGTACTTC; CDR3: CASSPAVALGHSYEQYF
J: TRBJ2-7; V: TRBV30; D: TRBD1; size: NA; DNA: TGTGCCTGGAGTGTAGGACAGGGTGTCGACGAGCAGTACTTC; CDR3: CAWSVGQGVDEQYF
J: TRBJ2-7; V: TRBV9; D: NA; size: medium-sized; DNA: TGTGCCAGCAGCGTAGCCCCCTCCTCGCGATACGAGCAGTACTTC; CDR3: CASSVAPSSRYEQYF
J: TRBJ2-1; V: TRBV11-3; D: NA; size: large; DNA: TGTGCCAGCAGCTTGAGCCCAGCGAGTAATGAGCAGTTCTTC; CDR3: CASSLSPASNEQFF